One and the same sample provided the 24 T cell receptor beta chains below, sequenced in a study of response to subunit inactivated influenza vaccine. TCRdb independently ran MiXCR on the RT-PCR reads; one entry per CDR3 protein. The sample has about 580,000 distinct CDR3 sequences, 13% to 15% seen once. The sample here was PBMCs from blood, taken 12 days after vaccination. Receptors were obtained from a man aged 45 to 65 who received an inactivated influenza vaccine.

This clonotype has only a few counts. The chain joins TRBV29-1 to TRBJ1-2, with D unresolved. Trimming removed 4 bases at V and 2 bases at J, with 11 bases between. From germline, CDR1 is SQVTM and CDR2 ANQGSEA. The CDR3 spans 13 residues. The DNA of the CDR3 is TGCAGCGTTGGGGCTTTAGGGAACTATGGCTACACCTTC. Protein product: CSVGALGNYGYTF.

This clonotype was seen more than once but under ten times. The chain is built from TRBV5-1 and TRBJ1-2; D is unclear. The germline V gene has CDR1 SGHRS and CDR2 YFSETQ. The CDR3 sequence is 14 residues long. The V end lost 4 bases, the J end lost 6 bases, and 16 bases lay between the germline ends. The CDR3 DNA follows: TGCGCCAGCAGCGTATCCATGTCAAGGAATGGCTACACCTTC. Protein product: CASSVSMSRNGYTF.

The count of this clonotype is one. The chain couples TRBV15 to TRBJ2-6, with D perhaps TRBD1 or TRBD2 (5 bases each). Germline V CDR1 and CDR2: LNHNV, YYDKDF (reference sequence). This CDR3 is built from 19 residues. V lost 0 bases and J lost 0, with 15 bases in between. CDR3 bases: TGTGCCACCAGCAGAGATGGGAGCAGGGCTGACTCTGGGGCCAACGTCCTGACTTTC. It codes for CATSRDGSRADSGANVLTF.

J is TRBJ2-3 and V is TRBV24-1; no reliable D call. Germline lookup yields CDR1 KGHDR and CDR2 SFDVKD. The V end was cut by 0 bases, the J end by 6 bases, with 6 bases between. The CDR3 totals 13 residues. In nucleotides, the CDR3 is TGTGCCACCAGTGATTTGCCGGGCGATACGCAGTATTTT. Encoded protein: CATSDLPGDTQYF.

This clonotype was seen many times. V gene TRBV29-1 combines with J gene TRBJ1-1; TRBD1 aligns across 9 bases. The V and J ends lost 7 bases and 6 bases, in that order; junction bases with no gene match: 6. The CDR3 length is 12 residues. Per germline, CDR1 SQVTM and CDR2 ANQGSEA. This CDR3 is CSEERDRAEAFF. The CDR3 DNA is TGCAGCGAGGAACGGGACAGGGCTGAAGCTTTCTTT.

This clonotype occurred a few times. The rearrangement uses TRBV27 and TRBJ2-3; D might be TRBD2 (7 bases). Trimming pared 4 bases from V and 6 bases from J, leaving 14 bases between. Germline V CDR1 and CDR2: MNHEY, SMNVEV (reference sequence). The CDR3 totals 14 residues. The CDR3, as DNA: TGTGCCAGCAGTTCCGCGGGGGCCTCGGATACGCAGTATTTT. Its protein product is CASSSAGASDTQYF.

The V and J genes are TRBV4-1 and TRBJ1-2; D unclear. CDR1 is MGHRA, CDR2 YSYEKL, per germline. V was shortened by 3 bases and J by 7 bases, with 9 bases between the two germline ends. There are 12 residues in the CDR3. CDR3 sequence reads: CASSHELGGYTF. CDR3 DNA sequence: TGCGCCAGCAGCCACGAGCTTGGTGGCTACACCTTC.

Remarks on this clonotype: The junction departs from the called germline gene at one end, perhaps through a read error. The chain joins TRBV6-2 or TRBV6-3 to TRBJ2-2, with TRBD2 matching over 7 bases. From germline, CDR1 is MNHEY and CDR2 SVGEGT. The CDR3 consists of 20 residues. DNA for the CDR3: TGTGCCAGCAGTTACTCGAAAAGAGGAAGTGTAGCCCTGGGCGGCGGGGGGCTGTTTTTT. Protein product: CASSYSKRGSVALGGGGLFF.

This chain joins TRBV18 and TRBJ2-1; D may be TRBD2 (6 bases). Germline V gene data show CDR1 as KGHSH and CDR2 as LQKENI. The CDR3 runs to 14 residues. Trimming left V 2 bases short and J 7 bases short, with 12 bases between. CDR3 DNA: TGTGCCAGCTCACCAAGAGTAAGCGGGAATGAGCAGTTCTTC. The encoded protein is CASSPRVSGNEQFF.

This clonotype showed up many times. This rearrangement joins TRBV4-3 to TRBJ2-3; 8 nucleotides match TRBD2. Germline trimming cut 0 bases from V and 11 bases from J; bases unmatched to any gene: 13. Germline V gives CDR1 LGHNA, CDR2 YSLEER. The CDR3 is made up of 16 amino acids. The CDR3 sequence: CASSQDFTGGQPRQYF. The CDR3 DNA is TGCGCCAGCAGCCAAGATTTTACGGGGGGGCAGCCAAGGCAGTATTTT.

In its sample, this clonotype ranks as medium-sized. The CDR3 DNA follows: TGCGCCAGCAGCCAAGAAGGGGATAGGACAGGTGATGAGCAGTTCTTC. The encoded protein is CASSQEGDRTGDEQFF. The chain uses TRBV4-3 and TRBJ2-1; 7 positions match TRBD1. Looked up from germline, CDR1 is LGHNA and CDR2 is YSLEER. This CDR3 spans 16 amino acids. V lost 0 bases, J lost 8 bases, and 10 bases stayed unmatched.

The rearrangement uses TRBV13 and TRBJ2-7; D unresolved. CDR1 and CDR2 from the germline V gene are PRHDT and FYEKMQ (reference sequence). Deletions cut 0 bases from V and 1 base from J, with 7 bases between. The CDR3 totals 14 residues. CDR3 sequence: CASSLGLTSYEQYF. The CDR3, as DNA: TGTGCCAGCAGCTTAGGCTTGACTTCCTACGAGCAGTACTTC.

The V gene is TRBV6-5, the J gene TRBJ2-5; TRBD1 aligns across 8 bases. CDR1 and CDR2 from the germline V gene are MNHEY and SVGAGI. CDR3 length: 17 residues. V was clipped by 2 bases and J by 2 bases; unmatched bases: 10. The CDR3 DNA reads as TGTGCCAGCAGTTACGGTTTCGGACAGGGAATACAAGAGACCCAGTACTTC. Its translation: CASSYGFGQGIQETQYF.

As to this clonotype: Germline and junction disagree at one end, which may indicate a read error. The chain has TRBV20-1 and TRBJ1-5; D is ambiguous. The CDR3 runs to 15 residues. Germline values: CDR1 DFQATT, CDR2 SNEGSKA (reference sequence). DNA of the CDR3: TGCAGTGCACTAGAGGTGACGGGTAGCAATCAGCCCCAGCCTTTT. This gives the protein CSALEVTGSNQPQPF.

This clonotype was counted only a few times. The chain employs TRBV20-1 and TRBJ2-3; 7 nucleotides match TRBD1. Germline V gene data show CDR1 as DFQATT and CDR2 as SNEGSKA (reference sequence). The CDR3 length is 16 residues. After removal of 3 bases from V and 0 bases from J, the junction contained 9 bases not matched to a gene. The CDR3 protein is CSASRDRFYSTDTQYF. The DNA for the CDR3 is TGCAGTGCTAGCCGGGACAGATTCTATAGCACAGATACGCAGTATTTT.

A few counts support this clonotype. Here the CDR3 DNA reads TGCAGCGTTGCGGACGGATCTTACACTGAAGCTTTCTTT. This translates into CSVADGSYTEAFF. This chain uses TRBV29-1 with TRBJ1-1, with D unclear. Germline values: CDR1 SQVTM, CDR2 ANQGSEA. The CDR3 is 13 amino acids. Trimming left V 4 bases short and J 3 bases short, with 12 bases between.

V and J are TRBV10-3 and TRBJ2-2; the D gene could be TRBD1 or TRBD2 (5 bases each). The CDR3 length is 14 residues. V lost 5 bases and J lost 3, with 10 bases in between. CDR1 and CDR2 from the germline V gene are ENHRY and SYGVKD. The CDR3 loop reads CAISLGRDTGELFF. CDR3 nucleotide sequence: TGTGCCATCAGTTTGGGACGTGACACCGGGGAGCTGTTTTTT.

This clonotype was observed a few times. CDR3 bases: TGCAGCGTTGCTGAGGTAGGCGGTTACGAGCAGTACTTC. This gives the protein CSVAEVGGYEQYF. The rearrangement joins TRBV29-1 to TRBJ2-7, with unresolved D. Trimming took 4 bases from V and 4 from J, leaving 14 bases between them. Germline CDR1 and CDR2: SQVTM and ANQGSEA. The CDR3 covers 13 residues.

In this sample, this clonotype turned up a few times. The rearrangement joins TRBV6-2 or TRBV6-3 to TRBJ2-1; TRBD2 matches at 7 bases. V was pared by 6 bases and J by 7 bases, with 12 bases of the junction left unmatched. The CDR3 length is 15 residues. The germline CDR1 and CDR2 sequences are MNHEY and SVGEGT. The CDR3 sequence is CASSHGGRARNEQFF. CDR3 bases: TGTGCCAGCAGCCATGGAGGGAGGGCCCGAAATGAGCAGTTCTTC.

The V call is TRBV6-1, the J call TRBJ2-3; a weak D match, TRBD1 (6 bases). The CDR3 runs 14 residues. V was pared by 7 bases and J by 2 bases, with 13 bases between. From germline, CDR1 is MNHNS and CDR2 SASEGT. As DNA, the CDR3 is TGTGCCAGCACTATGACAGGCATCACAGATACGCAGTATTTT. Its protein product is CASTMTGITDTQYF.

This chain links TRBV9 with TRBJ2-7; D call uncertain. CDR3 length: 18 residues. Germline-derived CDR1 and CDR2 are SGDLS and YYNGEE. Trimming cost V 4 bases and J 1 base, with 24 bases left between them. CDR3 DNA: TGTGCCAGCAGCCCGGAACTCGTTCCGGACGGATTATCCTACGAGCAGTACTTC. This codes for CASSPELVPDGLSYEQYF.

The V and J genes are TRBV12-3 or TRBV12-4 and TRBJ2-1; 8 nucleotides match TRBD1. This CDR3 is 14 amino acids long. Unmatched junction bases numbered 9, after V lost 6 bases and J lost 8 bases. The DNA for the CDR3 is TGTGCCAGCAGAGTCGGACAGGGTGGGGATGAGCAGTTCTTC. The encoded protein is CASRVGQGGDEQFF.

This clonotype was detected a few times. This CDR3 is CASSLVRYGRAGHNGYTF. As DNA, the CDR3 is TGCGCCAGCAGCTTGGTCCGGTATGGTCGGGCAGGGCATAATGGCTACACCTTC. This sequence joins TRBV5-1 and TRBJ1-2, with D maybe TRBD1 (5 bases). CDR1 and CDR2 (germline): SGHRS, YFSETQ. The germline V and J ends were trimmed by 0 bases and 6 bases, with 24 bases remaining between them. This CDR3 comprises 18 residues.

The rearrangement uses TRBV27 and TRBJ1-6; the D gene is possibly TRBD1 (6 bases). Germline lookup yields CDR1 MNHEY and CDR2 SMNVEV (reference sequence). The CDR3 spans 15 residues. Trimming cost V 5 bases and J 2 bases, with 10 bases left between them. The CDR3 sequence is CASSVDRTYNSPLHF. CDR3 bases: TGTGCCAGCAGTGTCGACAGGACCTATAATTCACCCCTCCACTTT.